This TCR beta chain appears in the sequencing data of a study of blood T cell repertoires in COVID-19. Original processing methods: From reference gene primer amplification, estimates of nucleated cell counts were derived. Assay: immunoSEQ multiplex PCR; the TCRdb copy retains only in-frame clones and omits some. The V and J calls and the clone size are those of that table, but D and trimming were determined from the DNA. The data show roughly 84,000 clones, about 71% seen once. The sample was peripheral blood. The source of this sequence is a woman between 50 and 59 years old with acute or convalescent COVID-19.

CDR3 protein: CASSLFLQVNTEAFF. In nucleotides, the CDR3 is TGTGCCAGCAGCTTATTTTTACAGGTGAACACTGAAGCTTTCTTT. This chain uses TRBV5-4 with TRBJ1-1; possibly TRBD1 for D (5 bases). This CDR3 region has 15 residues. From germline, CDR1 is SGHNT and CDR2 YYREEE (reference sequence). V lost 2 bases and J lost 0, with 11 bases in between.